The following is a T cell receptor beta chain sequence with its context. What it binds is not known. The CDR3 length is 16 residues. V shed 2 bases, J shed 5 bases, and the junction held 8 bases outside the gene matches. Germline-derived CDR1 and CDR2 are SGHTA and FQGTGA. The method was immunoSEQ multiplex PCR; TCRdb's version includes in-frame clones alone and lacks a portion of them. The sample lists 120,000 or so clones, roughly 91% seen once, with nearly 4.5% in the top ten. These data come from a study of T cell responses to AZD1222 COVID-19 vaccine. Study-wide results and caveats: CD4 TCRs associated with vaccination spanned spike, dominating at 160-218 and 743-854. Two AZD1222 doses significantly raised spike-specific TCR breadth and depth over controls. There were mostly white British donors and more females than males, and clonal diversity was possibly underestimated. Scientists sampled the repertoires only once the peak T cell response had passed.

The sample was peripheral blood, taken on day 0 of MenACWY control vaccination. The clonotype was recovered from an adult in good health. J is TRBJ2-3 and V is TRBV7-3, with 9 bases that match TRBD2. The CDR3 spells CASSLLAGGPGDTQYF. Here the CDR3 DNA reads TGTGCCAGCAGCTTATTGGCGGGAGGGCCGGGAGATACGCAGTATTTT.